Shown below are 23 T cell receptor beta chains from a single sample sequenced in a study of shared clonotypes between healthy human individuals. Generated by immunoSEQ multiplex PCR, the TCRdb table keeps only in-frame clones and is missing some. The sample records 500,000 to 550,000 clones, roughly 95% being singletons. The source material was naive CD4+ T cells sorted from blood. Described subset: CD45RA+ positively selected. The origin of the receptors is a woman in her thirties in good health.

Here the CDR3 reads CAISESLTAGLYGYTF. In DNA, the CDR3 is TGTGCCATCAGTGAGTCTTTGACAGCAGGTCTATATGGCTACACCTTC. This chain joins TRBV10-3 and TRBJ1-2; possible D gene TRBD1, 5 bases. The CDR3 is 16 amino acids. Trimming stripped 0 bases from V and 5 bases from J, with 16 bases between. The germline V gene encodes CDR1 ENHRY and CDR2 SYGVKD.

This chain links TRBV7-6 with TRBJ2-5; TRBD1 aligns across 9 bases. The J call is in doubt because the DNA end fits TRBJ2-7 better. The CDR3 runs 13 residues. The germline V gene has CDR1 SGHVS and CDR2 FNYEAQ. The CDR3 nucleotides read TGTGCCAGCAGCCCAAACAGGGGGCACGAGCAGTACTTC. It yields the protein CASSPNRGHEQYF.

V usage is TRBV28 and J usage is TRBJ2-7; D is unclear. Trimming removed 5 bases at V and 2 bases at J, with 7 bases between. CDR3 size: 12 residues. Germline V lookup: CDR1 MDHEN, CDR2 SYDVKM. In DNA form, the CDR3 reads TGTGCCAGCAGTCCGTTTACCTACGAGCAGTACTTC. It encodes CASSPFTYEQYF.

This clone was seen only once. The V call is TRBV28, the J call TRBJ2-3; D is possibly TRBD1 (6 bases). The CDR3 is 14 residues long. CDR1 and CDR2 (germline): MDHEN, SYDVKM. The V gene lost 6 bases and the J gene lost 4 bases, with 14 bases spanning the gap. In DNA form, the CDR3 reads TGTGCCAGCAGCCCAGGACAGCTCGCAGATACGCAGTATTTT. Residues: CASSPGQLADTQYF.

V and J are TRBV6-1 and TRBJ2-7; D ambiguous. Germline values: CDR1 MNHNS, CDR2 SASEGT. The CDR3 spans 16 residues. The V end was cut by 2 bases, the J end by 2 bases, with 16 bases between. DNA of the CDR3: TGTGCCAGCAGTGAAATAAGTAGGGTTCCTCCCTACGAGCAGTACTTC. Residues: CASSEISRVPPYEQYF.

This rearrangement joins TRBV7-8 to TRBJ2-7; 9 positions agree with TRBD2. The CDR3 loop spans 19 amino acids. The J segment lost 3 bases and the V segment lost 2 bases, leaving 17 bases of the junction unmatched. The V gene's germline CDR1 is SGHVS and CDR2 FQNEAQ. The DNA of the CDR3 is TGTGCCAGCAGCTTAAAAGTCAGAGCGGGAGGCCAAAAATACTACGAGCAGTACTTC. Translation gives CASSLKVRAGGQKYYEQYF.

The rearrangement joins TRBV11-2 to TRBJ1-5; unclear D gene. The CDR3 is 14 amino acids. Per germline, CDR1 SGHAT and CDR2 FQNNGV. Trimming left V 5 bases short and J 6 bases short, with 14 bases between. The CDR3 nucleotides are TGTGCCAGCAGCGCCTCCAGCGTATCTCAGCCCCAGCATTTT. It encodes CASSASSVSQPQHF.

The rearrangement uses TRBV19 and TRBJ1-5; 10 positions match TRBD1. Germline V lookup: CDR1 LNHDA, CDR2 SQIVND (reference sequence). The trim removed 3 bases at V and 6 bases at J, leaving 5 bases unmatched. This CDR3 is built from 15 residues. The CDR3: CASSISDRGGQPQHF. CDR3 nucleotide sequence: TGTGCCAGTAGTATTTCGGACAGGGGGGGTCAGCCCCAGCATTTT. Drawing the rest from reference TRBV19 and TRBJ1-5, the complete variable domain is DGGITQSPKYLFRKEGQNVTLSCEQNLNHDAMYWYRQDPGQGLRLIYYSQIVNDFQKGDIAEGYSVSREKKESFPLTVTSAQKNPTAFYLCASSISDRGGQPQHFGDGTRLSIL.

This chain joins TRBV7-9 and TRBJ2-6, with D perhaps being TRBD1 or TRBD2 (5 bases each). V lost 4 bases and J lost 1, with 11 bases in between. Germline V gene sequence: CDR1 SEHNR, CDR2 FQNEAQ (reference sequence). This CDR3 is 16 amino acids long. The CDR3 loop is CASSYTGASGANVLTF. CDR3 sequence (DNA): TGTGCCAGCAGCTACACCGGGGCTTCTGGGGCCAACGTCCTGACTTTC.

As to this clone: The same CDR3 arises from other DNA sequences in this sample as well. The J gene is TRBJ1-4, the V gene TRBV19; the D is unclear. Trimming cost V 2 bases and J 0 bases, with 4 bases left between them. The CDR3 is 14 amino acids. Germline V CDR1 and CDR2: LNHDA, SQIVND (reference sequence). The CDR3 DNA sequence: TGTGCCAGTAGTATATCAACAACTAATGAAAAACTGTTTTTT. Its protein is CASSISTTNEKLFF.

This clone came up once. This sequence joins TRBV7-3 and TRBJ2-7; 7 bases line up with TRBD2. CDR3 size: 15 residues. CDR1 and CDR2 (germline): SGHTA, FQGTGA. V trimming: 5 bases; J trimming: 0 bases; junction bases outside the gene matches: 7. This CDR3 is CASSRVAGPSYEQYF. CDR3 in DNA: TGTGCCAGCAGCAGAGTAGCGGGTCCCTCCTACGAGCAGTACTTC.

The chain uses TRBV5-1 and TRBJ2-1, with D unresolved. The CDR3 loop spans 12 amino acids. Per germline, CDR1 SGHRS and CDR2 YFSETQ. The V gene lost 0 bases and the J gene lost 9 bases, with 7 bases spanning the gap. The CDR3, as DNA: TGCGCCAGCAGCTTGGTGGGTGGTGAGCAGTTCTTC. It codes for CASSLVGGEQFF.

The gene calls are TRBV27 and TRBJ2-1; TRBD2 agrees at 8 bases. Trimming took 4 bases from V and 5 from J; bases not matched to a gene: 10. The CDR3 is 16 residues long. CDR1 is MNHEY and CDR2 is SMNVEV in the germline V gene (reference sequence). CDR3 in amino acids: CASSYNREGYNNEQFF. The CDR3 DNA reads as TGTGCCAGCAGTTATAATCGGGAGGGATATAACAATGAGCAGTTCTTC.

CDR3 amino acids: CASSPRSGGSGYTF. CDR3 DNA sequence: TGTGCCAGCTCACCACGAAGTGGAGGATCTGGCTACACCTTC. This rearrangement joins TRBV18 to TRBJ1-2; D not certain. The CDR3 has 14 amino acids. Germline V gene data show CDR1 as KGHSH and CDR2 as LQKENI. Trimming took off 1 base at V and 7 bases at J, with 13 bases between the two ends.

This chain connects TRBV28 to TRBJ2-5; D unclear. The closer fit of TRBJ2-7 to the DNA end suggests the J call may be wrong. The CDR3 length is 11 residues. In germline, CDR1 is MDHEN, CDR2 SYDVKM. Here the CDR3 reads CASGPPYEQYF. Written as DNA, the CDR3 is TGTGCCAGCGGCCCTCCGTACGAGCAGTACTTC.

The chain carries TRBV27 and TRBJ2-7; TRBD2 matches 14 bases. Trimming removed 11 bases from V and 5 bases from J; junction bases left unmatched: 8. Germline CDR1 reads MNHEY; CDR2 reads SMNVEV (reference sequence). The CDR3 totals 14 residues. In DNA, the CDR3 is TGTGCCGGACTAGCGGGAGGAGGGGCCGACGAGCAGTACTTC. This codes for CAGLAGGGADEQYF.

The V and J genes are TRBV6-1 and TRBJ1-5, with D maybe TRBD1 (6 bases). Trimming shortened V by 6 bases and J by 3 bases, and 15 bases separated the two germline ends. The CDR3 extends over 15 amino acids. Germline-derived CDR1 and CDR2 are MNHNS and SASEGT. The DNA for the CDR3 is TGTGCCAGCAGCCCACGGACAGTTGCCAATCAGCCCCAGCATTTT. Translating it yields CASSPRTVANQPQHF.

The V and J genes are TRBV5-1 and TRBJ2-6; 7 bases fit TRBD1. Germline V CDR1 and CDR2: SGHRS, YFSETQ. The length of the CDR3 is 16 residues. The trim removed 2 bases at V and 3 bases at J, leaving 5 bases unmatched. CDR3 protein: CASSFLGGGGANVLTF. CDR3 sequence (DNA): TGCGCCAGCAGCTTCTTAGGGGGCGGTGGGGCCAACGTCCTGACTTTC.

The chain recombines TRBV7-9 with TRBJ2-7; D gene ambiguous. The germline gives CDR1 SEHNR, CDR2 FQNEAQ (reference sequence). Trimming stripped 3 bases from V and 0 bases from J, with 12 bases between. The CDR3 covers 15 residues. The CDR3, as DNA: TGTGCCAGCAGCTTTATACAGTCGGTCTCCTACGAGCAGTACTTC. Encoded protein: CASSFIQSVSYEQYF.

The DNA of the CDR3 is TGTGCCAGCAGTTTAGCAGGGAGAAATGAGCAGTTCTTC. This translates into CASSLAGRNEQFF. This chain joins TRBV27 and TRBJ2-1; tentatively, D is TRBD1 or TRBD2 (5 bases each). The germline gives CDR1 MNHEY, CDR2 SMNVEV (reference sequence). This CDR3 region has 13 residues. V lost 2 bases and J lost 7, with 9 bases in between.

V is TRBV6-6 and J is TRBJ2-7; D is tentatively TRBD1 or TRBD2 (5 bases each). Germline-derived CDR1 and CDR2 are MNHNY and SVGAGI (reference sequence). CDR3 length: 15 residues. V was trimmed by 2 bases and J by 0 bases, leaving 11 bases between them. CDR3 sequence: CASSYGTPSSYEQYF. The CDR3 DNA is TGTGCCAGCAGTTACGGGACGCCAAGCTCCTACGAGCAGTACTTC.

V usage is TRBV29-1 and J usage is TRBJ2-1; D unclear. CDR1 is SQVTM, CDR2 ANQGSEA, per germline. The CDR3 loop spans 13 amino acids. Trimming removed 4 bases from V and 2 bases from J, with 9 bases in between. CDR3 coding DNA: TGCAGCGTTGGCGGTCCCGCCTACAATGAGCAGTTCTTC. It translates to CSVGGPAYNEQFF.

V is TRBV5-4 and J is TRBJ2-5, with a tentative D call TRBD2 (5 bases). Trimming took 3 bases from V and 5 from J, leaving 17 bases between them. Germline V gene lookup returns CDR1 SGHNT and CDR2 YYREEE (reference sequence). The CDR3 is 15 amino acids. The CDR3 DNA follows: TGTGCCAGCAGCTACGTACGTGCGGAGGAGGAGACCCAGTACTTC. This encodes CASSYVRAEEETQYF.